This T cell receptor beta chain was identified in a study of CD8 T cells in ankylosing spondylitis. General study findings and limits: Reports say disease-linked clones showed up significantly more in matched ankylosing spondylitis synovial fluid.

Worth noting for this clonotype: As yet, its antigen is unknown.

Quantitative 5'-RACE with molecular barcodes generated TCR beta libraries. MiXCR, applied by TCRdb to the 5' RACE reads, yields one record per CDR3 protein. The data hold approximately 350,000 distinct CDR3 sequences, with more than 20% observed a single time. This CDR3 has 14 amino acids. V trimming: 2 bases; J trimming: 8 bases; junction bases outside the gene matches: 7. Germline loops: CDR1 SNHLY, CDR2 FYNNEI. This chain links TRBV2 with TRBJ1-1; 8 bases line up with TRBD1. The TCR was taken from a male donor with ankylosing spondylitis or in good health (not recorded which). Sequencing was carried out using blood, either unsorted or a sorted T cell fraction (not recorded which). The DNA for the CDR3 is TGTGCCAGCAGTGAAATGGCAGGGGGCTTGGAAGCTTTCTTT. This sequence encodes CASSEMAGGLEAFF.